This T cell receptor (beta chain) stems from a study of blood T cell repertoires in COVID-19 (dated by TCRdb to 2019 to 2021). In terms of the full investigation: Samples covering the acute and convalescent phases of COVID-19 were provided by collaborators in the United States, Italy and Spain. The material from the prospective study consisted of cDNA or gDNA derived from T cells, B-cell-depleted T cells, or PBMCs. Deeply sampled blood TCRbeta repertoires from subjects exposed to, actively infected with, or recovered from COVID-19 were included in the dataset. The repertoires were released in a freely available public database meant as a resource for research on the immune response to SARS-CoV-2. The samples were drawn from the first 160 participants of the ongoing ImmuneRACE study and from 1,254 subjects provided by 6 global collaborators. A de-identified subject ID, COVID-19 status, age in years and sex were almost always included in the sample metadata. HLA class I and class II types, where available, came from metadata supplied by the sample provider rather than from assay-based typing. Broad study findings and their caveats: Clinical and demographic metadata were provided uncurated, with the amount varying by source and participant.

TCRbeta CDR3 regions were amplified from genomic DNA by means of the immunoSEQ Assay, a bias-controlled multiplex PCR. In the source study's methods: Nucleated cell counts per sample were estimated from amplification of reference gene primers within the assay. To quantify the absolute abundance of each unique TCRbeta CDR3 rearrangement, sequence reads were collapsed and filtered. For each sample, productive Simpson clonality was calculated as the square root of Simpson's diversity index across productive rearrangements. The immuneACCESS repertoire file appears here via TCRdb, limited to in-frame rearrangements. These files lack a portion of the clones; in checked studies, under half of the deficit traces to unresolved V genes, and the cause of the others is not known. The DNA was the basis for D and trimming; V, J and clone size are from that table. For this sample there are roughly 310,000 clones; roughly 88% appear just once. Approximately 4% of the sample goes to the ten largest clones.

Germline trimming: 7 bases from V, 6 bases from J; junction bases outside gene matches: 8. Inclusive of the bounding cysteine and phenylalanine, the CDR3 is 14 residues long. Left in the record is the CDR3 DNA by itself, 42 bases read in frame from the first base. CDR1 and CDR2 are drawn from the germline V gene: MDHEN, SYDVKM. Details on this clone: Its antigen specificity is not known. No base quality information exists; no much larger clone differs at one position.

Collaborating institutions collected whole blood in K2EDTA tubes following their own protocols. For TCRbeta analysis, collaborators shipped samples as frozen whole blood, isolated PBMCs, or DNA extracted from either of those sample types. Sample: peripheral blood. The clonotype originates from a woman between 50 and 59 years old with active or convalescent COVID-19. The chain links TRBV28 with TRBJ1-5, with TRBD1 identical over 8 junction bases. Read as DNA, the sequence is TGTGCCAGCAACCCGAGACAGGGGTCTCAGCCCCAGCATTTT. This codes for CASNPRQGSQPQHF.